The text below deals with one T cell receptor (beta chain). The source of the sample is a study of blood T cell repertoires in COVID-19. The length of the CDR3 is 13 residues. Trimming stripped 6 bases from V and 3 bases from J, with 11 bases between. Profiled with immunoSEQ multiplex PCR; TCRdb holds only in-frame clones, not every one. The sample carries a few hundred thousand clones, 85% recorded once. This clonotype was obtained from a young woman with acute or convalescent COVID-19. The sequenced sample was peripheral blood. The chain couples TRBV12-3 or TRBV12-4 to TRBJ1-2; maybe TRBD1 (6 bases). The DNA for the CDR3 is TGTGCCAGCAGCCCAGGGGTCCACTATGGCTACACCTTC. Its translation is CASSPGVHYGYTF.